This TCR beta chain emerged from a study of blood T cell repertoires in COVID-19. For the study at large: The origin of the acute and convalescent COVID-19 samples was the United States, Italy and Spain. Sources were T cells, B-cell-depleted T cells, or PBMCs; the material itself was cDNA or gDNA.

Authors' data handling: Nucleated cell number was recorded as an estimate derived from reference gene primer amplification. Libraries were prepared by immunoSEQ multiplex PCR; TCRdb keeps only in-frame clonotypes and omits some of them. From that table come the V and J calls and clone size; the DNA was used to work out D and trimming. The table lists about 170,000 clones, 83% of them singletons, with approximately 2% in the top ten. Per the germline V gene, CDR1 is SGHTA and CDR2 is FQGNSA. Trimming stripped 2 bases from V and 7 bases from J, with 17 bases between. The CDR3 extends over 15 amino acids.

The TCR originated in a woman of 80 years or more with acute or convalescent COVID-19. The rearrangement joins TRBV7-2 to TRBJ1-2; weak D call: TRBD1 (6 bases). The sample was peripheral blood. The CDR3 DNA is TGTGCCAGCAGCTTACAGACAAGGGGGTCGGTTGGCTACACCTTC. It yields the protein CASSLQTRGSVGYTF.